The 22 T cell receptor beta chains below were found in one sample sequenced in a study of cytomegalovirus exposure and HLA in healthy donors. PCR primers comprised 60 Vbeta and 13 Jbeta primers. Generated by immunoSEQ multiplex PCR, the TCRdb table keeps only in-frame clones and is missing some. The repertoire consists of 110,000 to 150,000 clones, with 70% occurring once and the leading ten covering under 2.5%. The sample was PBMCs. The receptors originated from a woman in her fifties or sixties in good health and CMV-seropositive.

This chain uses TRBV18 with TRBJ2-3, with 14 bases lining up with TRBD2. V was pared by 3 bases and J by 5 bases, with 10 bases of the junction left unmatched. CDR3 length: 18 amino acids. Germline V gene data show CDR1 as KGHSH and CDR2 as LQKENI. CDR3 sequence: CASSPRTGTSGRKDTQYF. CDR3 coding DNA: TGTGCCAGCTCACCTAGGACCGGGACTAGCGGGAGAAAAGATACGCAGTATTTT.

CDR3 loop: CASSEHSGPYGYTF. The CDR3 DNA sequence: TGTGCCAGCAGTGAACACAGCGGCCCCTATGGCTACACCTTC. V gene TRBV2 combines with J gene TRBJ1-2; D ambiguous. There are 14 residues in the CDR3. Trimming took 2 bases from V and 4 from J, leaving 11 bases between them. Germline V gene data show CDR1 as SNHLY and CDR2 as FYNNEI.

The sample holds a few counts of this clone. This CDR3 reads CAIKDSMNTEAFF. The CDR3 DNA is TGTGCCATCAAGGACAGTATGAACACTGAAGCTTTCTTT. This rearrangement joins TRBV10-3 to TRBJ1-1; D is perhaps TRBD1 (6 bases). The CDR3 covers 13 residues. With 7 bases removed from V and 0 bases from J, the gap between germline ends came to 9 bases. CDR1 ENHRY and CDR2 SYGVKD come from the germline V gene.

CDR3 bases: TGTGCCAGCAGTGACCCGACTAGCGGGGCCTTCTCGGGGCAGTACTTC. Residues: CASSDPTSGAFSGQYF. The genes are TRBV25-1 and TRBJ2-7; 11 bases align to TRBD2. J gave up 9 bases and V 3 bases, and 13 bases lay outside the gene matches. The germline gives CDR1 MGHDK, CDR2 SYGVNS. CDR3 length: 16 amino acids.

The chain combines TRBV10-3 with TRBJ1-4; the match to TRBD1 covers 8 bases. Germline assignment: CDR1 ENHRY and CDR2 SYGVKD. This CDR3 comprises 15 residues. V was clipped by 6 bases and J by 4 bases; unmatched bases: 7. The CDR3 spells CAISPGQGGNEKLFF. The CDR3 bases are TGTGCCATCAGCCCCGGACAGGGAGGTAATGAAAAACTGTTTTTT.

CDR3 in amino acids: CASSVLPGPGNTIYF. CDR3 nucleotides: TGTGCCAGCAGCGTGCTGCCAGGGCCAGGAAACACCATATATTTT. The genes are TRBV9 and TRBJ1-3, with D maybe TRBD1 (5 bases). The V end was cut by 2 bases, the J end by 4 bases, with 13 bases between. The CDR3 has 15 residues. Germline assignment: CDR1 SGDLS and CDR2 YYNGEE.

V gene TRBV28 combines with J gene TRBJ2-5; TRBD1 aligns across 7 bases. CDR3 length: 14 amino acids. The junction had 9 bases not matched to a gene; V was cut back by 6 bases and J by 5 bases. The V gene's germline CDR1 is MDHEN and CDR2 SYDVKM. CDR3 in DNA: TGTGCCAGCAGCAGACAGGGCAATCAGGAGACCCAGTACTTC. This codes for CASSRQGNQETQYF.

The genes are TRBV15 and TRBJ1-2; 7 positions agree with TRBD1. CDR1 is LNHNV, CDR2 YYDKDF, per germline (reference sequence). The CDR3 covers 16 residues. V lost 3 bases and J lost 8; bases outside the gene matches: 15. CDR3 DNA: TGTGCCACCAGCAGGGACAGGATCGGAGTAGACAGGGGCTACACCTTC. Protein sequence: CATSRDRIGVDRGYTF.

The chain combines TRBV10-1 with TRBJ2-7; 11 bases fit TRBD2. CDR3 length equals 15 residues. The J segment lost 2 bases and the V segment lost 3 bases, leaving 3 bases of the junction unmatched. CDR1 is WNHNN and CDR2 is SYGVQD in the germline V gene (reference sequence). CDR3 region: CASSEVTSGTYEQYF. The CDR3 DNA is TGCGCCAGCAGTGAAGTGACTAGCGGGACCTACGAGCAGTACTTC.

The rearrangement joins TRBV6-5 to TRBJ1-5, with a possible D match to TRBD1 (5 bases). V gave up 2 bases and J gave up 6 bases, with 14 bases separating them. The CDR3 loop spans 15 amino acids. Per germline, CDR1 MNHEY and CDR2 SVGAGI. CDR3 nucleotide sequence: TGTGCCAGCAGTTACCAGCCGGGGGGAGGTCAGCCCCAGCATTTT. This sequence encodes CASSYQPGGGQPQHF.

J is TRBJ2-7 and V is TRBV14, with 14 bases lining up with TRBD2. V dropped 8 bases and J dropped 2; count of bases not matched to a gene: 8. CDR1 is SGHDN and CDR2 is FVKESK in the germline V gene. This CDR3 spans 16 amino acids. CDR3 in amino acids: CASRGTSGSPPYEQYF. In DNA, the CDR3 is TGTGCCAGCCGAGGGACTAGCGGGAGCCCTCCCTACGAGCAGTACTTC.

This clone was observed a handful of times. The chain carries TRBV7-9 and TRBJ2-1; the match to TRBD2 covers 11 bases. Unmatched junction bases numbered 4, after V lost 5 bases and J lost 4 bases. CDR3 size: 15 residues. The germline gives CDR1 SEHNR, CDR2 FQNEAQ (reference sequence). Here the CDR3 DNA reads TGTGCCAGCAGCCCTAGCGGGAGGATGTACAATGAGCAGTTCTTC. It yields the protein CASSPSGRMYNEQFF.

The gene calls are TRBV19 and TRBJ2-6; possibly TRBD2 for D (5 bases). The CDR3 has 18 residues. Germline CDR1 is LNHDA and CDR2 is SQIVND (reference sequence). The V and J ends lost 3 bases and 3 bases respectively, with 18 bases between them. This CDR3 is CASSMVVGVGSGANVLTF. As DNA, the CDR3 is TGTGCCAGTAGTATGGTCGTCGGGGTAGGCAGTGGGGCCAACGTCCTGACTTTC.

The CDR3 here is CSAPLAGEQYF. Here the CDR3 DNA reads TGCAGTGCTCCACTAGCAGGCGAGCAGTACTTC. This rearrangement joins TRBV20-1 to TRBJ2-7, with D perhaps matching TRBD2 (6 bases). The CDR3 runs to 11 residues. Trimming removed 5 bases from V and 6 bases from J, with 11 bases in between. Germline V gene sequence: CDR1 DFQATT, CDR2 SNEGSKA (reference sequence).

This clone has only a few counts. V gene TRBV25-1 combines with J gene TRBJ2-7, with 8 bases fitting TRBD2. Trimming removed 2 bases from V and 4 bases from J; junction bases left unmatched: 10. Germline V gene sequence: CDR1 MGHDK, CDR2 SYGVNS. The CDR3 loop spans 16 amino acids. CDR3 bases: TGTGCCAGCAGTGAAGTACTAGCGGATGCCATTTACGAGCAGTACTTC. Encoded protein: CASSEVLADAIYEQYF.

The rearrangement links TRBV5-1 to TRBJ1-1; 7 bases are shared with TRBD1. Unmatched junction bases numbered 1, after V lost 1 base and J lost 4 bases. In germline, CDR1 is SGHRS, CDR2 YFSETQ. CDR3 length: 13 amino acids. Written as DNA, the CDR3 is TGCGCCAGCAGCTTGCCAGGGGGCACTGAAGCTTTCTTT. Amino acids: CASSLPGGTEAFF. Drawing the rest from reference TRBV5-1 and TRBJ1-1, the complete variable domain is KAGVTQTPRYLIKTRGQQVTLSCSPISGHRSVSWYQQTPGQGLQFLFEYFSETQRNKGNFPGRFSGRQFSNSRSEMNVSTLELGDSALYLCASSLPGGTEAFFGQGTRLTVV.

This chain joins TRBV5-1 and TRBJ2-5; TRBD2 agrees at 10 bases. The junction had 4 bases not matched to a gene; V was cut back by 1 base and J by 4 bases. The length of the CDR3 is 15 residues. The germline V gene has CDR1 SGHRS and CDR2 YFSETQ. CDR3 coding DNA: TGCGCCAGCAGCTTGATAGCGGGAGGTGGAGAGACCCAGTACTTC. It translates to CASSLIAGGGETQYF.

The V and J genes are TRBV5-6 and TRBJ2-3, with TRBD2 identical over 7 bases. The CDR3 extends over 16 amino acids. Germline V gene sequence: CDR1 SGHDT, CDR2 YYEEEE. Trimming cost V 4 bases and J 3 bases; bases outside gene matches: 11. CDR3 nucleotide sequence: TGTGCCAGCAGCCGTGTCCCGGGAGGTCTGACAGATACGCAGTATTTT. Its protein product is CASSRVPGGLTDTQYF.

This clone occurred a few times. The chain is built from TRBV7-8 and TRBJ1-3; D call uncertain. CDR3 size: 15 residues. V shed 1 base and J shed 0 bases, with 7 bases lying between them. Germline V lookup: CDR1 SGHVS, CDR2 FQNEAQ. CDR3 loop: CASSLVVSSGNTIYF. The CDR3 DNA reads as TGTGCCAGCAGCTTAGTAGTGAGCTCTGGAAACACCATATATTTT. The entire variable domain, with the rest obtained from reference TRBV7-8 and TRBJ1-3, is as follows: GAGVSQSPRYKVAKRGQDVALRCDPISGHVSLFWYQQALGQGPEFLTYFQNEAQLDKSGLPSDRFFAERPEGSVSTLKIQRTQQEDSAVYLCASSLVVSSGNTIYFGEGSWLTVV.

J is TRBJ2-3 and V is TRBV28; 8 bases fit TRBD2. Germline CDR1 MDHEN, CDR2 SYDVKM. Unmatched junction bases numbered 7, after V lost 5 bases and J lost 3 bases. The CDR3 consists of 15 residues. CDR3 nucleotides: TGTGCCAGCAGTATCAGCGGGAGTATGACAGATACGCAGTATTTT. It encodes CASSISGSMTDTQYF. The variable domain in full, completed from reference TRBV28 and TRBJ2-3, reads DVKVTQSSRYLVKRTGEKVFLECVQDMDHENMFWYRQDPGLGLRLIYFSYDVKMKEKGDIPEGYSVSREKKERFSLILESASTNQTSMYLCASSISGSMTDTQYFGPGTRLTVL.

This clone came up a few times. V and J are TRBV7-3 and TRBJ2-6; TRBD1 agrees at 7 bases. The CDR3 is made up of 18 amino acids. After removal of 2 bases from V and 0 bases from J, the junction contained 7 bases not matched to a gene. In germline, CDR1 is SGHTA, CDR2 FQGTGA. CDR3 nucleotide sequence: TGTGCCAGCAGCTTATCTCCGGGACAGAACTCTGGGGCCAACGTCCTGACTTTC. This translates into CASSLSPGQNSGANVLTF. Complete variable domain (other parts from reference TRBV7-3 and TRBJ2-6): GAGVSQTPSNKVTEKGKYVELRCDPISGHTALYWYRQSLGQGPEFLIYFQGTGAADDSGLPNDRFFAVRPEGSVSTLKIQRTERGDSAVYLCASSLSPGQNSGANVLTFGAGSRLTVL.

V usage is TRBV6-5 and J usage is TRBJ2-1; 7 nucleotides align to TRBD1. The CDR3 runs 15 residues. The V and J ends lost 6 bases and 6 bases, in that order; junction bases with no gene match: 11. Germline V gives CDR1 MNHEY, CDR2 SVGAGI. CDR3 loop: CASSPQQGRFNEQFF. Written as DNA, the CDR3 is TGTGCCAGCAGCCCGCAACAGGGGAGATTCAATGAGCAGTTCTTC.